These T cell receptor beta chains were read from a single sample in a study of T cell responses to AZD1222 COVID-19 vaccine. Repertoires were generated with immunoSEQ multiplex PCR, while TCRdb's copy carries only in-frame clones and drops some. The sample has 70,000 or so clones; 60% to 85% are singletons. Sequences were derived from peripheral blood, sampled on day 0 of AZD1222 vaccination. The receptors derive from an adult in good health. CDR3s leave out the opening cysteine and the closing phenylalanine or tryptophan. The order of the fields is J gene, V gene, CDR3 protein.

j_call: TRBJ2-2
v_call: TRBV3-1/TRBV3-2
cdr3_aa: ASSQAGTQHRELF

j_call: TRBJ2-7
v_call: TRBV4-1
cdr3_aa: ASSQDPGSYEQY

j_call: TRBJ2-3
v_call: TRBV15
cdr3_aa: ATSRVASGNTQY

j_call: TRBJ1-1
v_call: TRBV7-9
cdr3_aa: ASSSTEAF

j_call: TRBJ1-5
v_call: TRBV6-2/TRBV6-3
cdr3_aa: ASSYSGVHQPQH

j_call: TRBJ1-2
v_call: TRBV19
cdr3_aa: ASSTKDRGRLDYGYT

j_call: TRBJ2-5
v_call: TRBV7-6
cdr3_aa: ASSLRLAGGPETQY

j_call: TRBJ2-2
v_call: TRBV5-1
cdr3_aa: ASRTLVGQGSGTGELF

j_call: TRBJ1-3
v_call: TRBV5-1
cdr3_aa: ASSFGGASGNTIY

j_call: TRBJ2-3
v_call: TRBV18
cdr3_aa: ASFASGGRTDTQY

j_call: TRBJ1-5
v_call: TRBV16
cdr3_aa: ASSQFLVPGNQPQH

j_call: TRBJ1-1
v_call: TRBV3-1/TRBV3-2
cdr3_aa: ASSTPTGLITEAF

j_call: TRBJ2-2
v_call: TRBV5-1
cdr3_aa: ASSLFRENTGELF

j_call: TRBJ2-3
v_call: TRBV7-8
cdr3_aa: ASSSILGVLTDTQY

j_call: TRBJ2-3
v_call: TRBV27
cdr3_aa: ASRILAGGPDTQY

j_call: TRBJ2-5
v_call: TRBV18
cdr3_aa: ASSRGTGEETQY

j_call: TRBJ2-5
v_call: TRBV5-1
cdr3_aa: ASSLGEYQETQY

j_call: TRBJ2-7
v_call: TRBV19
cdr3_aa: ASTLGGSSYEQY

j_call: TRBJ1-5
v_call: TRBV12-3/TRBV12-4
cdr3_aa: ASGPTLPQH

j_call: TRBJ1-3
v_call: TRBV5-1
cdr3_aa: ASSLAGRRFGNTIY

j_call: TRBJ2-7
v_call: TRBV23-1
cdr3_aa: ASRQADSPQY

j_call: TRBJ1-2
v_call: TRBV5-8
cdr3_aa: ASSLMVLYGYT

j_call: TRBJ2-2
v_call: TRBV7-9
cdr3_aa: ASSPRNSLAGELF

j_call: TRBJ1-1
v_call: TRBV4-3
cdr3_aa: ASSQDATSTEAF

j_call: TRBJ1-2
v_call: TRBV10-3
cdr3_aa: AISASGATSYGYT

j_call: TRBJ1-6
v_call: TRBV30
cdr3_aa: AWNFASGVKNSPLH

j_call: TRBJ1-4
v_call: TRBV28
cdr3_aa: ASSLVEQGDRLF

j_call: TRBJ2-7
v_call: TRBV10-1
cdr3_aa: ASSDEIGYEQY

j_call: TRBJ2-2
v_call: TRBV13
cdr3_aa: ASSSRVLLNAGELF

j_call: TRBJ1-5
v_call: TRBV19
cdr3_aa: ASISTASPNQPQH

j_call: TRBJ1-1
v_call: TRBV5-1
cdr3_aa: ASSLVSQPNTEAF

j_call: TRBJ2-1
v_call: TRBV28
cdr3_aa: ASSSWDSTYNEQF

j_call: TRBJ2-5
v_call: TRBV27
cdr3_aa: ASSPPGRGGETQY

j_call: TRBJ1-2
v_call: TRBV5-1
cdr3_aa: ASSWDRGQVGYT

j_call: TRBJ2-5
v_call: TRBV27
cdr3_aa: ASSYIDSQETQY

j_call: TRBJ1-5
v_call: TRBV3-1/TRBV3-2
cdr3_aa: ASSQWQGGNQPQH

j_call: TRBJ1-1
v_call: TRBV3-1/TRBV3-2
cdr3_aa: ASSRIKNTEAF

j_call: TRBJ2-1
v_call: TRBV6-2/TRBV6-3
cdr3_aa: ASSYSRLGQRSSYNEQF

j_call: TRBJ1-1
v_call: TRBV7-8
cdr3_aa: ASSPGKVNTEAF

j_call: TRBJ1-5
v_call: TRBV5-1
cdr3_aa: ASSPTTGYQPQH

j_call: TRBJ2-3
v_call: TRBV12-2
cdr3_aa: ASRSRGRGDTDTQY

j_call: TRBJ1-1
v_call: TRBV7-9
cdr3_aa: ASSLGDPLYTEAF

j_call: TRBJ2-7
v_call: TRBV28
cdr3_aa: ASSMVRGTEQY

j_call: TRBJ1-2
v_call: TRBV10-3
cdr3_aa: AISKIQGLANYGYT

j_call: TRBJ2-3
v_call: TRBV5-4
cdr3_aa: ASSPSEADTQY

j_call: TRBJ2-7
v_call: TRBV7-2
cdr3_aa: ASSLGAPYEQY

j_call: TRBJ1-3
v_call: TRBV24-1
cdr3_aa: ATSDLWSTGVSGNTIY

j_call: TRBJ1-2
v_call: TRBV30
cdr3_aa: AWRLLGDGYT

j_call: TRBJ2-1
v_call: TRBV4-1
cdr3_aa: ASTTSIHLYNEQF

j_call: TRBJ2-2
v_call: TRBV6-6
cdr3_aa: ASSYRDRSELF

j_call: TRBJ2-5
v_call: TRBV24-1
cdr3_aa: ATSANGPLQETQY

j_call: TRBJ2-7
v_call: TRBV19
cdr3_aa: ASSISYRVDYEQY

j_call: TRBJ2-3
v_call: TRBV5-5
cdr3_aa: ASSLGWTGGESTQY

j_call: TRBJ2-7
v_call: TRBV27
cdr3_aa: ASSPLSGGALNEQY

j_call: TRBJ2-7
v_call: TRBV19
cdr3_aa: ASSIGGGRYEQY

j_call: TRBJ2-5
v_call: TRBV6-6
cdr3_aa: ASNEETQY

j_call: TRBJ1-1
v_call: TRBV6-5
cdr3_aa: ASSYSYTKNTEAF